This record covers a single TCR beta chain. Its antigen remains unknown. In TCRdb, the reads were re-called with MiXCR into one record per CDR3 protein. The table shows about 890,000 distinct CDR3 sequences, with under 40% occurring only once. This sample was included in a study of T cell repertoires in cytomegalovirus infection. Overall study: Public TCR beta signatures provided an indication of both CMV infection and a matching HLA type.

This CDR3 has 15 residues. Trimming shortened V by 5 bases and J by 2 bases, and 16 bases separated the two germline ends. Germline-derived CDR1 and CDR2 are SEHNR and FQNEAQ (reference sequence). General study results and limits: What dominated the ex vivo response were HLA-C-restricted CMV-specific TCR beta clonotypes.

Source: cultured CD8+ T cells from PBMCs, taken from culture after CMV antigen stimulation. The J gene is TRBJ2-7, the V gene TRBV7-9, with D possibly matching TRBD1 (6 bases). This TCR derives from a human donor in good health (CMV status not recorded). Some clones in this sample may be carry-over from other donors' samples. As DNA, the CDR3 is TGTGCCAGCAGCGCCTCAGGGGTGCCTACCTACGAGCAGTACTTC. It codes for CASSASGVPTYEQYF.